Listed below are T cell receptor beta chains from one sample, sequenced in a study of cytomegalovirus exposure and HLA in healthy donors. Data came from immunoSEQ multiplex PCR; TCRdb stores just in-frame clones and leaves some out. The sample has fewer than 150,000 clones, 88% seen once. Sample: PBMCs. These receptors were collected from a man aged 18 to 30 in good health and CMV-seropositive. CDR3s leave out the opening cysteine and the closing phenylalanine or tryptophan. Fields, in order: CDR3 length, clone size, V gene, CDR3 protein. Some rows mark clone size as missing; the rest say once, few, many or name a class of expanded clone.

12	-	TRBV9	ASSAGTGKGEQY
15	-	TRBV4-3	ASSQARQGLSTDTQY
16	-	TRBV7-9	ASSSSNGGFSSYNEQF
10	few	TRBV10-3	AIGEGQNTIY
11	-	TRBV6-5	ASFGTANTEAF
14	-	TRBV27	ASSPSSGERSNEQY
13	-	TRBV5-1	ASSLGEWTGNTIY
15	-	TRBV5-5	ASSEEAGPNVFSPLH
14	-	TRBV19	ASSIDARGTYNEQF
10	-	TRBV14	ASSLLAGEQF
12	-	TRBV7-8	ASSLDRTNTEAF
14	once	TRBV7-9	ASSLALLAGDNEQF
14	-	TRBV4-3	ASSQGQDFSGNTIY
14	-	TRBV14	ASSHPRQAGAYEQY
10	once	TRBV18	ASSPAGETQY
12	-	TRBV6-5	ASSYSPGRNEQF
12	-	TRBV6-5	ASKTGGSPGEQF
14	-	TRBV5-1	ASSLDGQGANNEQF
12	-	TRBV28	ASSLRGSNQPQH
15	-	TRBV19	ASSIVSRDRGSRGYT
10	-	TRBV5-1	ASSPDYNEQF
10	-	TRBV28	ASSHDSYEQY
11	-	TRBV29-1	SVEDRSGGGYT
12	-	TRBV10-2	ASKRDTNTGELF
12	-	TRBV6-5	ASSYSQIQETQY
10	-	TRBV21-1	ASGTGDQPQH
13	-	TRBV7-9	AGGQGATTNEKLF
15	-	TRBV4-2	ASSQVGTPDRVHTIY
13	-	TRBV15	ATSRGQGFNTEAF
16	-	TRBV11-2	ASRPRNREQIMNTEAF
15	-	TRBV19	ASSIEGTGKRNQPQH
13	few	TRBV10-2	ASSENRASNSPLH
16	-	TRBV4-2	ASSQGGGTSGHTDTQY
10	-	TRBV28	ASSLPRYEQY
17	once	TRBV4-3	ASSPKSGRGGARNTEAF
13	-	TRBV6-1	ASSEKSSGGYEQY
12	-	TRBV19	ASSIYSFSGELF
14	-	TRBV21-1	ASSNVLTMGGDGYT
13	-	TRBV27	ASSSGWGGTGELF
17	-	TRBV15	ATSRGLDRLPFYNSPLH
14	-	TRBV5-8	ASSLVGGIYQETQY